This record looks at one TCR beta chain sequence and its context. Its antigen is still unknown. This entry comes from a study of cytomegalovirus exposure and HLA in healthy donors. CDR1 and CDR2 (germline): SGDLS, YYNGEE. Trimming took off 4 bases at V and 3 bases at J, with 17 bases between the two ends. This CDR3 has 16 residues. Study results and caveats: According to a subsequent analysis, TCR clusters identified in the first cohort showed a tendency to co-occur across the approximately 130 validation repertoires. The classifier was said to identify cytomegalovirus status with high specificity and sensitivity.

Only in-frame clones appear in the TCRdb table, and some are missing; sequencing was by immunoSEQ multiplex PCR. The repertoire holds some 120,000 clones, around 94% seen once, with approximately 1.2% in the top ten. The specimen sequenced was PBMCs. The source of this sequence is a woman aged 18-29 years in good health and CMV-seronegative. This sequence joins TRBV9 and TRBJ2-1, with D perhaps matching TRBD2 (6 bases). The CDR3 sequence: CASSPHGRGGYNEQFF. Written as DNA, the CDR3 is TGTGCCAGCAGCCCCCACGGGCGGGGAGGCTACAATGAGCAGTTCTTC.